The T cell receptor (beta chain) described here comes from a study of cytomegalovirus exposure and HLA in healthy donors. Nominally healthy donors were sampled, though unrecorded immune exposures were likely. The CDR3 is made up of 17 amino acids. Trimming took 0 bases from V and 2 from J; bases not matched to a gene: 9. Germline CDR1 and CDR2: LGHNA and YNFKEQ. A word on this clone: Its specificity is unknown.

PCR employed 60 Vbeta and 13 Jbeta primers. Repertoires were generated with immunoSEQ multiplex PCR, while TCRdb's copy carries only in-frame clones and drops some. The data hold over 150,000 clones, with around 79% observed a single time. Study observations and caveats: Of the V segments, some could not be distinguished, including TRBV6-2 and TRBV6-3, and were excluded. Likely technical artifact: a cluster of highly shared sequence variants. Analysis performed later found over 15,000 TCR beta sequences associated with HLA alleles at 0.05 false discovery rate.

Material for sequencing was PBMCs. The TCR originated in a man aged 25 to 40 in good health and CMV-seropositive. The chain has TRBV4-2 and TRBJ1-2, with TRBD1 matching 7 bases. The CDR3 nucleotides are TGTGCCAGCAGCCAAGATAGGGGGACCAGGGGGAACTATGGCTACACCTTC. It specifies CASSQDRGTRGNYGYTF.